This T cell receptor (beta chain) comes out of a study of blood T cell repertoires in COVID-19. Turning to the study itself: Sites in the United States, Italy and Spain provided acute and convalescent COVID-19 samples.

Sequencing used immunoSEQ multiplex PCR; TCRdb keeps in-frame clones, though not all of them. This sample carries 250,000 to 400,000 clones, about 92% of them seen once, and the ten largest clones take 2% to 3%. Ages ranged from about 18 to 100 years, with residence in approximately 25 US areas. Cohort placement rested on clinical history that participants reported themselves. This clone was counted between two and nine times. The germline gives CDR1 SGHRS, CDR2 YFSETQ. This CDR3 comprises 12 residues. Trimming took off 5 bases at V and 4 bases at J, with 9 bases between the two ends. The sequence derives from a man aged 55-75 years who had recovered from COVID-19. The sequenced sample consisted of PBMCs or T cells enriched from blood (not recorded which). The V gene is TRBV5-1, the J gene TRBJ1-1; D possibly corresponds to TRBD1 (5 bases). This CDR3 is CASRVGGTEAFF. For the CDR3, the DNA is TGCGCCAGCAGGGTGGGGGGCACTGAAGCTTTCTTT.